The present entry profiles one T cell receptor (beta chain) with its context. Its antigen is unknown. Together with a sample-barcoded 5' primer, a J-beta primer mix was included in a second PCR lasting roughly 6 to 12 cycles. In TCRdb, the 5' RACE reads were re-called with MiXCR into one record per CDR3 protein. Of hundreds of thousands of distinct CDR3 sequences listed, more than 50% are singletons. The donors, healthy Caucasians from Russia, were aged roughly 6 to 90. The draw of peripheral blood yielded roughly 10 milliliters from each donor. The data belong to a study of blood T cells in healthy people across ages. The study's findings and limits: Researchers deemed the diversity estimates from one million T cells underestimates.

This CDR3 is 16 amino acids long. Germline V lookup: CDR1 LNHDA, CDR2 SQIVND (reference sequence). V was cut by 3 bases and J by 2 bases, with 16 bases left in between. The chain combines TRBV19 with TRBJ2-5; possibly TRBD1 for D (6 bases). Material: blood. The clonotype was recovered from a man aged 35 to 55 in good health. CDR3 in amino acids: CASSMGAGVGQETQYF. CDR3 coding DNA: TGTGCCAGTAGTATGGGGGCGGGCGTAGGGCAAGAGACCCAGTACTTC. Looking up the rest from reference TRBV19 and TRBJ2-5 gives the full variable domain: DGGITQSPKYLFRKEGQNVTLSCEQNLNHDAMYWYRQDPGQGLRLIYYSQIVNDFQKGDIAEGYSVSREKKESFPLTVTSAQKNPTAFYLCASSMGAGVGQETQYFGPGTRLLVL.